Below, one T cell receptor (beta chain) is given with its context. This clonotype was found a few times. Its antigen target is currently unknown. No qualities accompany the bases; no much larger clone lies one base away. This entry comes from a study of T cell repertoires in cytomegalovirus infection (dated by TCRdb to about 2019). Broadly, across the study: Donor HLA type was relevant to the analysis, as public TCR beta signatures indicated carriage of CMV infection together with the matching HLA type. General study outcomes and caveats: In the ex vivo response, HLA-C-restricted CMV-specific TCR beta clonotypes were dominant, and in two of eight donors the single most frequent clonotype came from this HLA-C-restricted group. Carriers of CMV infection plus the relevant HLA type were discriminated by the cumulative frequency of public TCR beta family members in the study cohort and in an independent approximately 350-donor cohort.

Including the terminal cysteine and phenylalanine, the CDR3 comprises 16 residues. CDR3 DNA is the only sequence kept; it has 48 bases, read in frame from the first base. The germline V gene sets CDR1 to SGHTA and CDR2 to FQGTGA. After removal of 6 bases from V and 5 bases from J, the junction retains 11 bases not matched to a gene. Sequencing instrument: Illumina HiSeq 1500. TCRdb trimmed the raw reads at Q25, called clones with MiXCR and kept productive beta chains. Every distinct CDR3 protein forms one entry, paired with its most common genes and DNA. Within this sample are over 150,000 distinct CDR3 sequences, with approximately 20% of them counted one time only. The ten largest clones take up about 2.9% of the sample.

The sequencing sample was made of PBMCs. The chain is assembled from TRBV7-3 and TRBJ2-2; a stretch of 8 junction bases matches TRBD2. The TCR sequence derives from a human donor in good health (CMV status not recorded). Some clones in this sample may be carry-over from other donors' samples. The DNA sequence is given as TGTGCCAGCAGTTACCCGGGAGGGGCGCAGACCGGGGAGCTGTTTTTT. It is translated as CASSYPGGAQTGELFF.